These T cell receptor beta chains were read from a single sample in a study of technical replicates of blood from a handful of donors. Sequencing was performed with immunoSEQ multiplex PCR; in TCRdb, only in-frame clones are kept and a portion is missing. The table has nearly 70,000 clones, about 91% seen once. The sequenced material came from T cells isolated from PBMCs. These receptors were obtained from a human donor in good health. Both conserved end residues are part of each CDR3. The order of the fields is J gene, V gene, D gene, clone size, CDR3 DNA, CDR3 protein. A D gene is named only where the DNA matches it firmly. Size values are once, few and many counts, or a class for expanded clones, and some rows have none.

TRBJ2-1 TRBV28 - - TGTGCCAGCAGTTCTCGGACTCCCTACAATGAGCAGTTCTTC CASSSRTPYNEQFF
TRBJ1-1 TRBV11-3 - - TGTGCCAGCTTACGACGGAGCCTGAACACTGAAGCTTTCTTT CASLRRSLNTEAFF
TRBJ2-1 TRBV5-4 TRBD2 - TGTGCCAGCAGCTTGGAAGCTAGCGGGGCACTTTCCTACAATGAGCAGTTCTTC CASSLEASGALSYNEQFF
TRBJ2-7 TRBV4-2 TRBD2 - TGTGCCAGCAGCCCAGGACTAGCGGGAGCATACGAGCAGTACTTC CASSPGLAGAYEQYF
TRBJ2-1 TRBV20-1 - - TGCAGTGCTAAGAGGTTCAATGAGCAGTTCTTC CSAKRFNEQFF
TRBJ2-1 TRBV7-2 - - TGTGCCAGCAGCTTATCGATCTTAGCGGACATTCAGTTCTTC CASSLSILADIQFF
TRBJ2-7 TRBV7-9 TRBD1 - TGTGCCAGCAGCTTAAGGGGGCAAATCCCCTACGAGCAGTACTTC CASSLRGQIPYEQYF
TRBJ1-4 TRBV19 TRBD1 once TGTGCCAGTAGGCCGCTCGAGGGGGCAAATGAAAAACTGTTTTTT CASRPLEGANEKLFF
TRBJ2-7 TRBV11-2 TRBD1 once TGTGCCAGCAGCTTAGAACCAGGGACAGGGTACGAGCAGTACTTC CASSLEPGTGYEQYF
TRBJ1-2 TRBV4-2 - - TGTGCCAGCAGCCAAGAATGGGGCTCTGATAGTTATGGCTACACCTTC CASSQEWGSDSYGYTF
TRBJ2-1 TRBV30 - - TGTGCCTGGAGTTTCGACAGTTTGGATGAGCAGTTCTTC CAWSFDSLDEQFF
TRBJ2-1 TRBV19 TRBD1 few TGTGCCAGTAGCCAGGGGGTAAGCTCCTACAATGAGCAGTTCTTC CASSQGVSSYNEQFF
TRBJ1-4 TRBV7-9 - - TGTGCCAGCAGCCAGGAGGGTGAAAAACTGTTTTTT CASSQEGEKLFF
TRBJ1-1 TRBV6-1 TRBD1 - TGTGCCAGCACCCCCGACAGGGAGAGGACTGAAGCTTTCTTT CASTPDRERTEAFF
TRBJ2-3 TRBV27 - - TGTGCCAGCAGTTTAAGCTCACCCACAGATACGCAGTATTTT CASSLSSPTDTQYF
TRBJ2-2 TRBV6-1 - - TGTGCCAGCAACAGGGCCATCCACGGAACCGGGGAGCTGTTTTTT CASNRAIHGTGELFF
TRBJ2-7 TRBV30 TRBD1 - TGTGCCTGGAGTGGGGTTGGGGGGACAGGGTATTACGAGCAGTACTTC CAWSGVGGTGYYEQYF
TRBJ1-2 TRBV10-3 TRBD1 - TGTGCCATCAGTGAACAGGGGATTCGGTATGGCTACACCTTC CAISEQGIRYGYTF
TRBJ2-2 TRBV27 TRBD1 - TGTGCCAGCAGCTCGACAGGGGGACGGACCGGGGAGCTGTTTTTT CASSSTGGRTGELFF
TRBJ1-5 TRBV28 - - TGTGCCAGCAGTAAGCAAAGATATAGCAATCAGCCCCAGCATTTT CASSKQRYSNQPQHF
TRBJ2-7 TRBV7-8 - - TGTGCCAGCAGTCCACTTCGGGACGAGCAGTACTTC CASSPLRDEQYF
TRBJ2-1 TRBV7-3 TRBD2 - TGTGCCAGCAGCTTCAAGCGGGATCCCTACAATGAGCAGTTCTTC CASSFKRDPYNEQFF
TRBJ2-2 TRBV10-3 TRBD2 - TGTGCCATCAGGGGGACTACCACCGGGGAGCTGTTTTTT CAIRGTTTGELFF
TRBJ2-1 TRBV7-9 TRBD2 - TGTGCCAGCAGCTTAGGGCTCGGGACGGGGGGCTCCTACAATGAGCAGTTCTTC CASSLGLGTGGSYNEQFF
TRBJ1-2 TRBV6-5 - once TGTGCCAGCAGTTCCGGGACAATACGGGCTGGCTACACCTTC CASSSGTIRAGYTF
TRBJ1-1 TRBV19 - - TGTGCCAGTAGTATATCAGTGAACACTGAAGCTTTCTTT CASSISVNTEAFF
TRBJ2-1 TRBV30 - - TGTGCCTGGAGGAGCCTACTCTACAATGAGCAGTTCTTC CAWRSLLYNEQFF
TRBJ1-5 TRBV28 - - TGTGCCAGCAGTTTGGAGATCGAAACCCTCAATCAGCCCCAGCATTTT CASSLEIETLNQPQHF
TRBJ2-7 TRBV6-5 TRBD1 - TGTGCCAGCAGTTCTCGGACAGGGGTCTCCTACGAGCAGTACTTC CASSSRTGVSYEQYF
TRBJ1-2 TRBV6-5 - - TGTGCCAGCAGTTACCGGGCGCGGGATGGCTACACCTTC CASSYRARDGYTF
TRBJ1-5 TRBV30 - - TGTGCCTGGAGCTCAGGGGGCAATCAGCCCCAGCATTTT CAWSSGGNQPQHF
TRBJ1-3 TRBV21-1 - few TGTGGCCCTTCGTGGCCCTCTGGAAACACCATATATTTT CGPSWPSGNTIYF
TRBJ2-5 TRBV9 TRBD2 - TGTGCCAGCAGCGTAGCGGGAGGGCTAGAGACCCAGTACTTC CASSVAGGLETQYF
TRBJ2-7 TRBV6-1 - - TGTGCCAGCAGTGCCGTCCGGGACACCCAATACGAGCAGTACTTC CASSAVRDTQYEQYF
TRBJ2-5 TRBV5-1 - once TGCGCCAGCAGCCCTGGACAGCAAGAGACCCAGTACTTC CASSPGQQETQYF
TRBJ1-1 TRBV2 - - TGTGCCAGCAGTGAAGCCGGGGTGGCGGCTTTCTTT CASSEAGVAAFF
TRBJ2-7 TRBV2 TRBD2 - TGTGCCAGCCTGGGGGGGAGTTACGAGCAGTACTTC CASLGGSYEQYF
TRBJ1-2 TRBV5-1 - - TGCGCCAGCAGGCCGACAGGAAACTATGGCTACACCTTC CASRPTGNYGYTF
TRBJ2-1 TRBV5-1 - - TGCGCCAGCAGCCCCACTACAACCCCGGGCAATGAGCAGTTCTTC CASSPTTTPGNEQFF
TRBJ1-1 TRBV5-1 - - TGCGCCAGCACCTTTAGTACAGGGAGTAACACTGAAGCTTTCTTT CASTFSTGSNTEAFF
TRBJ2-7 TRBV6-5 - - TGTGCCAGCAGTAGGGAGGTTGCCTACGAGCAGTACTTC CASSREVAYEQYF
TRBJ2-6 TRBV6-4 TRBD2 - TGTGCCAGCAGTGACTCGGGACTAGCGGGAGTTGGGGCCAACGTCCTGACTTTC CASSDSGLAGVGANVLTF
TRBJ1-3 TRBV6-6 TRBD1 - TGTGCCAGCAGTTACAGCAGGGGGACTGGAAACACCATATATTTT CASSYSRGTGNTIYF
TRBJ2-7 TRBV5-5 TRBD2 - TGTGCCAGCACCAAATCGACTAGCGGTGGAGGGGAGCAGTACTTC CASTKSTSGGGEQYF
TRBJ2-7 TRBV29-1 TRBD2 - TGCAGCGTTGAAGATGGGGTTACGACTAGCGGGTCGCACTACGAGCAGTACTTC CSVEDGVTTSGSHYEQYF
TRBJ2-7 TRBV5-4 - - TGTGCCAGCAGGTACTGGGGCGGACACAGCTCCTACGAGCAGTACTTC CASRYWGGHSSYEQYF
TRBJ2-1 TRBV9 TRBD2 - TGTGCCAGCAGGACTAGCGGAGACAATGAGCAGTTCTTC CASRTSGDNEQFF
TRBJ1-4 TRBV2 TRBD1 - TGTGCCAGCAGTGGACAGGGGTCCGTGGTTAGCGAAAAACTGTTTTTT CASSGQGSVVSEKLFF
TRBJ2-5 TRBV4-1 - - TGCGCCAGCAGCCTGGACGGGGAAGAGACCCAGTACTTC CASSLDGEETQYF
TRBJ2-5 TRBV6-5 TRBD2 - TGTGCCAGCAGTTGGGGACTAGCGGGACGGGAGACCCAGTACTTC CASSWGLAGRETQYF